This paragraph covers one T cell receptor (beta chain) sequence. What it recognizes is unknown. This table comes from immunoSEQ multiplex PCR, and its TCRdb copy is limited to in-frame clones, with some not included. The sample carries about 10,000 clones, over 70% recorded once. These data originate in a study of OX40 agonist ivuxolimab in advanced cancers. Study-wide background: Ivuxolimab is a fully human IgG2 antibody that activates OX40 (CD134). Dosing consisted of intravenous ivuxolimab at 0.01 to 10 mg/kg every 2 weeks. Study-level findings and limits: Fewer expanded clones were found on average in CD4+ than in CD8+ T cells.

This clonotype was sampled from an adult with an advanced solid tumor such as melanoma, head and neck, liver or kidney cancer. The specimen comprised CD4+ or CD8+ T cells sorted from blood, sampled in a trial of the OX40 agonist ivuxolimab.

The CDR3 nucleotides read TGTGCCAGCAGCACCCAGACAGGGCTTTTGTCAGATACGCAGTATTTT. Translated: CASSTQTGLLSDTQYF. The chain couples TRBV9 to TRBJ2-3; the match to TRBD1 covers 7 bases. Germline V gene sequence: CDR1 SGDLS, CDR2 YYNGEE. The CDR3 sequence is 16 residues long. Trimming at V came to 4 bases and at J to 4 bases, leaving 12 bases not matched to a gene.